This T cell receptor (beta chain) came from a study of tissue T cells after allogeneic stem cell transplantation. Whole-study findings and limits: Shared clones across patients were few; motif clustering revealed tissue-specific shared signatures. Only a limited share of tissue TCRs appeared in blood or spleen.

A word on this clone: Its target is unknown. Genes and germline are mouse. With the read ending 1 residue before the CDR3 end, the germline J gene is used to fill in that end.

Only in-frame clones appear in the TCRdb table, and some are missing; sequencing was by immunoSEQ multiplex PCR. This sample carries approximately 47,000 clones, roughly 73% of them seen once, and the ten largest clones take roughly 0.7%. The V and J ends lost 4 bases and 1 base, in that order; junction bases with no gene match: 2. CDR3 length equals 14 residues. Per the germline V gene, CDR1 is FNHDT and CDR2 is SITEND (reference sequence). This chain joins TRBV19 and TRBJ2-4, with 8 bases matching TRBD1. This receptor was taken from a pool of C57BL/6 mice in good health. The sample taken for sequencing was sorted cells pooled from one or two spleens. CDR3 DNA, as far as it was read: TGTGCCAGCAGTTCACAGGGGGGTCAAAACACCTTGTAC. Translating it yields CASSSQGGQNTLY. The full CDR3 is CASSSQGGQNTLYF.